These 23 T cell receptor beta chains share one sample of origin, sequenced in a study of blood T cell repertoires in COVID-19. The table came from immunoSEQ multiplex PCR; TCRdb's copy has only in-frame clones and leaves some out. The data contain 60,000 or so clones, around 89% of them singletons. Input material: peripheral blood. The receptors were sampled from a human donor with active COVID-19. The donor label of this sample is uncertain.

The chain combines TRBV19 with TRBJ1-2; 8 bases are a match to TRBD1. The CDR3 length is 14 residues. Germline trimming cut 5 bases from V and 2 bases from J; bases unmatched to any gene: 4. Germline CDR1 and CDR2: LNHDA and SQIVND (reference sequence). CDR3 sequence reads: CASSGQGLNYGYTF. In DNA form, the CDR3 reads TGTGCCAGTAGTGGACAGGGCTTAAACTATGGCTACACCTTC.

The rearrangement links TRBV18 to TRBJ2-7, with 7 bases that match TRBD2. This CDR3 comprises 15 residues. Unmatched junction bases numbered 9, after V lost 0 bases and J lost 7 bases. Germline assignment: CDR1 KGHSH and CDR2 LQKENI. The CDR3 sequence: CASSPPSGLPGEQYF. The CDR3 DNA is TGTGCCAGCTCACCACCTAGCGGGCTACCAGGGGAGCAGTACTTC.

This clone was recorded once. The CDR3 loop reads CASSVAGTGNTIYF. The DNA of the CDR3 is TGTGCCAGCAGCGTAGCGGGAACTGGAAACACCATATATTTT. The rearrangement joins TRBV9 to TRBJ1-3; D gene ambiguous. Germline V gives CDR1 SGDLS, CDR2 YYNGEE. The CDR3 totals 14 residues. Trimming cost V 0 bases and J 2 bases, with 6 bases left between them.

The V and J genes are TRBV19 and TRBJ1-2; no clear D gene. The CDR3 contains 15 residues. Germline CDR1 is LNHDA and CDR2 is SQIVND (reference sequence). Trimming left V 5 bases short and J 3 bases short, with 16 bases between. CDR3 nucleotides: TGTGCCAGTAGTCTTCCTAGGCGACTCCACTATGGCTACACCTTC. As protein: CASSLPRRLHYGYTF.

Notes on this clone: One end of the junction fails to match germline, which may point to a read error. This chain connects TRBV7-7 to TRBJ2-7, with 16 nucleotides matching TRBD2. This CDR3 has 18 amino acids. Germline V CDR1 and CDR2: SSHAT, FNYEAQ (reference sequence). CDR3: CASSLGTSGGAQYYEQYF. The CDR3 DNA sequence: TGTGCTAGCAGCTTAGGGACTAGCGGGGGGGCACAATACTACGAGCAGTACTTC.

The V gene is TRBV28, the J gene TRBJ2-1; a possible D gene is TRBD2 (6 bases). Trimming left V 3 bases short and J 12 bases short, with 18 bases between. Germline loops: CDR1 MDHEN, CDR2 SYDVKM. The CDR3 consists of 14 residues. CDR3 in DNA: TGTGCCAGCAGTTTGTCCGGGAGTGGGAACAGGCAGTTCTTC. Amino acids: CASSLSGSGNRQFF.

This clone was detected only once. V and J are TRBV5-1 and TRBJ2-5; 7 bases are shared with TRBD1. After removal of 4 bases from V and 2 bases from J, the junction contained 11 bases not matched to a gene. Germline V CDR1 and CDR2: SGHRS, YFSETQ. The CDR3 sequence is 16 residues long. The chain's CDR3 is CASSKGTEVGQETQYF. The CDR3 bases are TGCGCCAGCAGCAAAGGGACAGAAGTTGGGCAAGAGACCCAGTACTTC. Complete variable domain (other parts from reference TRBV5-1 and TRBJ2-5): KAGVTQTPRYLIKTRGQQVTLSCSPISGHRSVSWYQQTPGQGLQFLFEYFSETQRNKGNFPGRFSGRQFSNSRSEMNVSTLELGDSALYLCASSKGTEVGQETQYFGPGTRLLVL.

This clone was observed once. The chain joins TRBV27 to TRBJ1-6, with 9 bases that match TRBD1. The CDR3 spans 16 residues. Germline-derived CDR1 and CDR2 are MNHEY and SMNVEV (reference sequence). With 5 bases clipped from V and 2 bases from J, the junction kept 4 bases outside the gene matches. CDR3 loop: CASSPTGGPYNSPLHF. The CDR3 nucleotides are TGTGCCAGCAGTCCCACAGGGGGCCCCTATAATTCACCCCTCCACTTT.

The chain couples TRBV9 to TRBJ1-6, with 10 bases matching TRBD1. V was pared by 8 bases and J by 8 bases, with 7 bases of the junction left unmatched. CDR1 and CDR2 (germline): SGDLS, YYNGEE. The CDR3 contains 14 residues. CDR3 region: CARETGGRDSPLHF. The CDR3 nucleotides are TGTGCCAGAGAGACAGGGGGCAGGGATTCACCCCTCCACTTT.

The chain combines TRBV27 with TRBJ2-7; 7 bases map to TRBD2. The CDR3 covers 14 residues. The J segment lost 0 bases and the V segment lost 3 bases, leaving 2 bases of the junction unmatched. The germline CDR1 and CDR2 sequences are MNHEY and SMNVEV (reference sequence). Here the CDR3 reads CASSFAGASYEQYF. As DNA, the CDR3 is TGTGCCAGCAGTTTCGCGGGAGCCTCCTACGAGCAGTACTTC.

J is TRBJ1-6 and V is TRBV15; D gene ambiguous. The CDR3 extends over 16 amino acids. The germline CDR1 and CDR2 sequences are LNHNV and YYDKDF (reference sequence). V gave up 0 bases and J gave up 6 bases, with 12 bases separating them. The CDR3 bases are TGTGCCACCAGCAGAGATCCGGGGTTGGTTAATTCACCCCTCCACTTT. It codes for CATSRDPGLVNSPLHF.

J is TRBJ2-7 and V is TRBV10-1, with 11 bases fitting TRBD1. V was clipped by 4 bases and J by 7 bases; unmatched bases: 3. CDR3 length equals 13 residues. CDR1 and CDR2 (germline): WNHNN, SYGVQD (reference sequence). CDR3 protein: CASSGGQGGEQYF. The CDR3 DNA is TGCGCCAGCAGTGGGGGACAGGGGGGAGAGCAGTACTTC.

The V gene is TRBV6-5, the J gene TRBJ1-4; D is ambiguous. The V end lost 6 bases, the J end lost 6 bases, and 14 bases lay between the germline ends. CDR3 length: 14 residues. CDR1 and CDR2 (germline): MNHEY, SVGAGI. CDR3 in DNA: TGTGCCAGCAGGAAGGAGGGCCCCTATGAAAAACTGTTTTTT. Its protein product is CASRKEGPYEKLFF.

The V and J genes are TRBV4-1 and TRBJ2-7, with 9 bases that match TRBD1. Trimming removed 5 bases from V and 2 bases from J; junction bases left unmatched: 7. The CDR3 length is 15 residues. Per germline, CDR1 MGHRA and CDR2 YSYEKL. The CDR3, as DNA: TGCGCCAGCAGCGAAAGGGGACAGGGCACCTACGAGCAGTACTTC. Residues: CASSERGQGTYEQYF.

V and J are TRBV7-9 and TRBJ1-1; 9 positions agree with TRBD1. From germline, CDR1 is SEHNR and CDR2 FQNEAQ (reference sequence). V was clipped by 5 bases and J by 5 bases; unmatched bases: 6. This CDR3 comprises 14 residues. The CDR3: CASSGTGLRTEAFF. The CDR3 nucleotides are TGTGCCAGCAGCGGGACAGGGCTGAGGACTGAAGCTTTCTTT. Variable domain in full (rest from reference TRBV7-9 and TRBJ1-1): DTGVSQNPRHKITKRGQNVTFRCDPISEHNRLYWYRQTLGQGPEFLTYFQNEAQLEKSRLLSDRFSAERPKGSFSTLEIQRTEQGDSAMYLCASSGTGLRTEAFFGQGTRLTVV.

This clone has a single count. The chain employs TRBV6-5 and TRBJ2-3; 8 nucleotides agree with TRBD2. Germline V gene data show CDR1 as MNHEY and CDR2 as SVGAGI. The CDR3 contains 14 residues. V dropped 8 bases and J dropped 1; count of bases not matched to a gene: 5. In DNA form, the CDR3 reads TGTGCCAGCCTAAGCGGGGGACGCACAGATACGCAGTATTTT. It encodes CASLSGGRTDTQYF.

The chain couples TRBV6-5 to TRBJ2-7; TRBD2 matches 10 bases. Germline assignment: CDR1 MNHEY and CDR2 SVGAGI. The J segment lost 4 bases and the V segment lost 6 bases, leaving 3 bases of the junction unmatched. CDR3 length: 13 residues. The CDR3 loop reads CASRLAGGYEQYF. The CDR3 DNA reads as TGTGCCAGCAGATTAGCGGGAGGTTACGAGCAGTACTTC.

The CDR3 spells CAWSLTSVSQETQYF. For the CDR3, the DNA is TGTGCCTGGAGTCTGACTAGCGTTTCCCAAGAGACCCAGTACTTC. This rearrangement joins TRBV30 to TRBJ2-5; 8 nucleotides match TRBD2. This CDR3 is built from 15 residues. With V trimmed by 2 bases and J by 1 base, 6 bases remained unmatched. Germline V gene sequence: CDR1 GTSNPN, CDR2 SVGIG (reference sequence).

The chain links TRBV30 to TRBJ2-1; possible D gene TRBD2, 6 bases. The germline CDR1 and CDR2 sequences are GTSNPN and SVGIG (reference sequence). The V end lost 0 bases, the J end lost 9 bases, and 18 bases lay between the germline ends. CDR3 size: 15 residues. This chain's CDR3 is CAWSVLRGGPGEQFF. The DNA for the CDR3 is TGTGCCTGGAGTGTACTTCGGGGAGGCCCTGGTGAGCAGTTCTTC. Using reference TRBV30 and TRBJ2-1 for the parts outside the CDR3, the full variable domain is SQTIHQWPATLVQPVGSPLSLECTVEGTSNPNLYWYRQAAGRGLQLLFYSVGIGQISSEVPQNLSASRPQDRQFILSSKKLLLSDSGFYLCAWSVLRGGPGEQFFGPGTRLTVL.

The chain has TRBV5-1 and TRBJ2-7; D not resolved. V was pared by 8 bases and J by 6 bases, with 21 bases between. This CDR3 spans 14 amino acids. Germline-derived CDR1 and CDR2 are SGHRS and YFSETQ. The CDR3 here is CASRIGPVGGEQYF. CDR3 nucleotides: TGCGCCAGTAGGATTGGCCCCGTCGGCGGCGAGCAGTACTTC.

A single count supports this clone. The chain recombines TRBV9 with TRBJ2-2; perhaps TRBD1 as D (6 bases). V lost 3 bases, J lost 7 bases, and 10 bases lay in between. Germline loops: CDR1 SGDLS, CDR2 YYNGEE. The CDR3 spans 13 residues. CDR3 DNA: TGTGCCAGCAGCGCCAGGGGTGTCGGGGAGCTGTTTTTT. Translating it yields CASSARGVGELFF. The full variable domain, with the rest looked up from reference TRBV9 and TRBJ2-2, is DSGVTQTPKHLITATGQRVTLRCSPRSGDLSVYWYQQSLDQGLQFLIQYYNGEERAKGNILERFSAQQFPDLHSELNLSSLELGDSALYFCASSARGVGELFFGEGSRLTVL.

The rearrangement links TRBV9 to TRBJ2-7; 10 bases match TRBD2. The CDR3 loop spans 15 amino acids. Trimming took 2 bases from V and 0 from J; bases not matched to a gene: 2. Germline V gene sequence: CDR1 SGDLS, CDR2 YYNGEE. In nucleotides, the CDR3 is TGTGCCAGCAGCGTCTTAGCGGGGGGCTCCTACGAGCAGTACTTC. Residues: CASSVLAGGSYEQYF.

The V and J genes are TRBV9 and TRBJ2-1; 15 nucleotides align to TRBD2. V was clipped by 4 bases and J by 0 bases; unmatched bases: 8. CDR1 is SGDLS and CDR2 is YYNGEE in the germline V gene. This CDR3 has 19 residues. The CDR3 region has the DNA TGTGCCAGCAGCTCTGGACTAGCGGGGGGGCCCAGCTCCTACAATGAGCAGTTCTTC. Translation: CASSSGLAGGPSSYNEQFF. Together with reference TRBV9 and TRBJ2-1, the CDR3 gives the full variable domain: DSGVTQTPKHLITATGQRVTLRCSPRSGDLSVYWYQQSLDQGLQFLIQYYNGEERAKGNILERFSAQQFPDLHSELNLSSLELGDSALYFCASSSGLAGGPSSYNEQFFGPGTRLTVL.